The 4 T cell receptor beta chains below all came from one sample that was sequenced in a study of blood T cells in healthy people across ages. A sample-barcoded 5' primer and a J-beta primer mix were used in a second PCR of about 6 to 11 cycles. Via MiXCR, TCRdb re-called the 5' RACE reads, giving one row per CDR3 protein. The table has approximately 360,000 distinct CDR3 sequences, about 49% seen once. Material for sequencing was blood. These receptor sequences come from a man in his sixties in good health.

This clonotype appeared many times. CDR3 loop: CASSLVGSSYEQYF. The CDR3 nucleotides are TGTGCCAGCAGCTTAGTGGGCAGCTCCTACGAGCAGTACTTC. The chain employs TRBV7-2 and TRBJ2-7; no definite D call. Trimming removed 1 base from V and 0 bases from J, with 7 bases in between. This CDR3 has 14 amino acids. Germline loops: CDR1 SGHTA, CDR2 FQGNSA.

The chain employs TRBV6-6 and TRBJ2-1, with unresolved D. The J call may be mistaken, given a closer DNA end match to TRBJ2-7. The CDR3 runs to 15 residues. Germline CDR1 and CDR2: MNHNY and SVGAGI (reference sequence). CDR3 sequence (DNA): TGTGCCAGCAGCTCTAGGGCGTTCCCCTACAATGAGCAGTACTTC. This codes for CASSSRAFPYNEQYF.

For the CDR3, the DNA is TGCGCCAGCAGCCAAATAATCCATTCGGGACAGGACCTATACAATGAGCAGTTCTTC. This encodes CASSQIIHSGQDLYNEQFF. This chain uses TRBV4-3 with TRBJ2-1, with 8 bases matching TRBD1. Germline V CDR1 and CDR2: LGHNA, YSLEER. This CDR3 contains 19 residues. J was trimmed by 4 bases and V by 2 bases; bases with no gene match: 16.

This clonotype was seen many times. The gene calls are TRBV2 and TRBJ2-7, with 9 bases identical to TRBD2. J was trimmed by 2 bases and V by 7 bases; bases with no gene match: 15. The CDR3 length is 17 residues. From germline, CDR1 is SNHLY and CDR2 FYNNEI. The CDR3 nucleotides read TGTGCCAGCACCCTACCCTTGGGACTAGCACTTACCTACGAGCAGTACTTC. This encodes CASTLPLGLALTYEQYF. The full variable domain, its missing parts supplied by reference TRBV2 and TRBJ2-7, is EPEVTQTPSHQVTQMGQEVILRCVPISNHLYFYWYRQILGQKVEFLVSFYNNEISEKSEIFDDQFSVERPDGSNFTLKIRSTKLEDSAMYFCASTLPLGLALTYEQYFGPGTRLTVT.